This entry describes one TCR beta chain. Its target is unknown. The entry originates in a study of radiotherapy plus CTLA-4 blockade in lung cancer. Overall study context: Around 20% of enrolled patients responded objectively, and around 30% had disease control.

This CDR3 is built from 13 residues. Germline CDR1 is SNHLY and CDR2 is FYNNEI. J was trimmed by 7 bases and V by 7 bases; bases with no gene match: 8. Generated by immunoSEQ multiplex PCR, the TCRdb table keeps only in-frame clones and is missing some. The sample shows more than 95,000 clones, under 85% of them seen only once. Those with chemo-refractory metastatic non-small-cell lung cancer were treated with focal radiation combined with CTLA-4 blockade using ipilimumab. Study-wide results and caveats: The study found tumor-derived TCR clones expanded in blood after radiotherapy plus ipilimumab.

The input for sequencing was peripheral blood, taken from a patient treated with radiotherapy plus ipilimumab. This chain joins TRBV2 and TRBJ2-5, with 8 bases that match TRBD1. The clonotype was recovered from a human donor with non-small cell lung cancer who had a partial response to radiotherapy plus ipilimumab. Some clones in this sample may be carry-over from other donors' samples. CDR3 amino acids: CASIGTGRGTQYF. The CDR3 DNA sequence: TGTGCCAGCATTGGGACAGGCCGGGGGACCCAGTACTTC. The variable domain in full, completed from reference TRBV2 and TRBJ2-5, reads EPEVTQTPSHQVTQMGQEVILRCVPISNHLYFYWYRQILGQKVEFLVSFYNNEISEKSEIFDDQFSVERPDGSNFTLKIRSTKLEDSAMYFCASIGTGRGTQYFGPGTRLLVL.